Included here is one T cell receptor (beta chain) sequence, with context. In the authors' methods: Quantification of nucleated cells was approximated via reference gene primer amplification. The data were produced by immunoSEQ multiplex PCR, yet TCRdb's version contains in-frame clones alone and is incomplete. The V and J calls and clone size were taken over from that table, and D and trimming were inferred from the DNA. The sample holds under 40,000 clones; 75% to 90% are singletons and the top ten take roughly 25%. This sample stems from a study of blood T cell repertoires in COVID-19. As for the study in general: Italy, Spain and the United States were the sources of the convalescent and acute COVID-19 samples. PBMCs, B-cell-depleted T cells, or T cells were the source of the cDNA or gDNA that made up the material.

Unmatched junction bases numbered 8, after V lost 3 bases and J lost 7 bases. This CDR3 is 14 amino acids long. Germline V lookup: CDR1 KGHSH, CDR2 LQKENI. J is TRBJ2-7 and V is TRBV18, with 8 bases identical to TRBD1. This TCR derives from a woman older than 75 with active or convalescent COVID-19. Sequenced: peripheral blood. In nucleotides, the CDR3 is TGTGCCAGCTCACCGCAGGGGGCGGTGAGTGAGCAGTACTTC. It encodes CASSPQGAVSEQYF.